This T cell receptor (beta chain) emerged from a study of blood T cell repertoires in COVID-19. Study background: Whether acute or convalescent, the COVID-19 samples came from the United States, Italy and Spain.

This CDR3 is 20 amino acids long. Trimming took 3 bases from V and 0 from J, leaving 26 bases between them. CDR1 is LGHNA, CDR2 YSLEER, per germline. Here immunoSEQ multiplex PCR was the method, and the copy in TCRdb shows in-frame clones only, minus some. The table has over 100,000 clones, about 83% seen once. Specimen: PBMCs or T cells enriched from blood (not recorded which). The chain joins TRBV4-3 to TRBJ1-1, with D perhaps matching TRBD1 (5 bases). The TCR comes from a woman in her thirties who had recovered from COVID-19. CDR3 residues: CASSQEWWAGRLVMNTEAFF. The CDR3 DNA reads as TGCGCCAGCAGCCAGGAGTGGTGGGCAGGGAGGTTGGTAATGAACACTGAAGCTTTCTTT.